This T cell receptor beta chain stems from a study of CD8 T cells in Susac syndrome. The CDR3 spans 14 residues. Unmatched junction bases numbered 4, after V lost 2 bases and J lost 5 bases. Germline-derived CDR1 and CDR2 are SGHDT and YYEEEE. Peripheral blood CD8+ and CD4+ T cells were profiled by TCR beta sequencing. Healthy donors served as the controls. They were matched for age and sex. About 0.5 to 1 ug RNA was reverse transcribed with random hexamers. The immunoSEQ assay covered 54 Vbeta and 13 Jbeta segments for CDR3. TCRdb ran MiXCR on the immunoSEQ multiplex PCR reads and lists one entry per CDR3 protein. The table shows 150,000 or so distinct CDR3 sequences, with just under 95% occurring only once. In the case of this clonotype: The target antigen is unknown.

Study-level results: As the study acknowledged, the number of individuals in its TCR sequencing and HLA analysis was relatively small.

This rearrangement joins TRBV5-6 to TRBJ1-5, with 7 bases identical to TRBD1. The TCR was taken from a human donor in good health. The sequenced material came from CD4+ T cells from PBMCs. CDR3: CASSFGQGDQPQHF. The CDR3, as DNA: TGTGCCAGCAGCTTCGGGCAGGGGGATCAGCCCCAGCATTTT.